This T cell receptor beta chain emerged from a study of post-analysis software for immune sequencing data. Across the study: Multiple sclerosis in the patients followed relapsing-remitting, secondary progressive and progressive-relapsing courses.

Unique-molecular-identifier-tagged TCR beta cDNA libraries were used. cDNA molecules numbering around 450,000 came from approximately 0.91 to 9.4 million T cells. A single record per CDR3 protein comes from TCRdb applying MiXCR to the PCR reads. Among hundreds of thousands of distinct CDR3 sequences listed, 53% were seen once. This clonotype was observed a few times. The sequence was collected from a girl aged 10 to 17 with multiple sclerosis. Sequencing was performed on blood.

In DNA, the CDR3 is TGTGCCAGCAGCCGAGGACTAGCGGGAGTCGCCGAGCAGTACTTC. It codes for CASSRGLAGVAEQYF. This chain uses TRBV7-9 with TRBJ2-7, with TRBD2 matching 13 bases. Trimming took 5 bases from V and 6 from J; bases not matched to a gene: 7. CDR1 and CDR2 from the germline V gene are SEHNR and FQNEAQ (reference sequence). CDR3 size: 15 residues.